This TCR beta chain was captured by sequencing in a study of post-analysis software for immune sequencing data. About the research overall: The disease courses spanned relapsing-remitting, secondary progressive and progressive-relapsing forms of multiple sclerosis.

Whole-study findings and limits: Patients with multiple sclerosis recorded significantly lower normalized Chao1 diversity than controls, the study found. Among 4 or 5 TRBV segments more frequent in patients than controls were TRBV5-6, TRBV5-1 and TRBV20-1. Strong co-clustering by F measure linked samples that shared a preparation batch.

Prepared libraries of TCR beta cDNA carried unique molecular identifiers. Input of roughly 0.9 to 11 million T cells yielded a few hundred thousand cDNA molecules. A single record per CDR3 protein comes from TCRdb applying MiXCR to the PCR reads. The sample comprises about 770,000 distinct CDR3 sequences, roughly 50% of which are singletons, and roughly 4.5% rests with the top ten. As concerns this clonotype: The antigen remains unidentified.

The CDR3 contains 15 residues. V lost 0 bases, J lost 6 bases, and 15 bases lay in between. Per germline, CDR1 LGHDT and CDR2 YNNKEL (reference sequence). This clonotype was obtained from a girl between 5 and 17 years old with multiple sclerosis. Sequenced input: blood. This rearrangement joins TRBV3-1 to TRBJ2-7; TRBD1 might be the D (5 bases). CDR3 DNA sequence: TGTGCCAGCAGCCAAGACCTTGGCACAAGGGGCGAGCAGTACTTC. Translating gives CASSQDLGTRGEQYF.